This passage covers 21 T cell receptor beta chains from one sample sequenced in a study of blood T cell repertoires in COVID-19. TCRdb's table, derived via immunoSEQ multiplex PCR, lists solely in-frame clones and lacks some. Of tens of thousands of clones listed, roughly nine tenths are singletons. The sequenced sample was peripheral blood. These receptors were taken from a man under 40 with active or convalescent COVID-19.

The V gene is TRBV6-2 or TRBV6-3, the J gene TRBJ2-3, with a possible D match to TRBD2 (5 bases). V was shortened by 2 bases and J by 9 bases, with 21 bases between the two germline ends. Germline V gives CDR1 MNHEY, CDR2 SVGEGT. The CDR3 runs 16 residues. The DNA of the CDR3 is TGTGCCAGCAGTTACCAAAGTCCCGGGAACCTGGGGACGCAGTATTTT. Its translation is CASSYQSPGNLGTQYF.

The DNA for the CDR3 is TGTGCCAGCAGCTCGGGACTAGCGGGGGGCAACATTCAGTACTTC. Translation: CASSSGLAGGNIQYF. The rearrangement links TRBV5-6 to TRBJ2-4; 15 bases match TRBD2. In germline, CDR1 is SGHDT, CDR2 YYEEEE. CDR3 length: 15 residues. V gave up 3 bases and J gave up 7 bases; unmatched junction bases: 2.

J is TRBJ2-2 and V is TRBV4-2; the D gene is possibly TRBD2 (5 bases). Trimming took off 0 bases at V and 2 bases at J, with 10 bases between the two ends. Per germline, CDR1 LGHNA and CDR2 YNFKEQ. This CDR3 comprises 16 residues. The CDR3 coding sequence is TGTGCCAGCAGCCAAGATCGGAGGAGTAACACCGGGGAGCTGTTTTTT. This translates into CASSQDRRSNTGELFF.

The V call is TRBV21-1, the J call TRBJ1-5; TRBD1, the table's D call, lacks a check against the DNA. TRBV21-1 is marked as a pseudogene. This CDR3 contains 16 residues. CDR3 amino acids: CASSNLDRGFSQPQHF. The CDR3, as DNA: TGTGCCAGCAGCAACTTGGACAGGGGGTTTAGTCAGCCCCAGCATTTT.

The chain carries TRBV27 and TRBJ1-6; possible D gene TRBD1, 6 bases. V dropped 5 bases and J dropped 6 bases, with 14 bases sitting between them. This CDR3 is built from 15 residues. The germline V gene has CDR1 MNHEY and CDR2 SMNVEV (reference sequence). The CDR3 sequence is CASSVNRVRNSPLHF. The CDR3 DNA reads TGTGCCAGCAGTGTGAACAGGGTCCGTAATTCACCCCTCCACTTT.

The chain combines TRBV12-5 with TRBJ1-6; TRBD1 matches 7 bases. The CDR3 runs 15 residues. The ends lost 4 bases at V and 9 bases at J; junction bases unmatched: 9. The germline CDR1 and CDR2 sequences are LGHNT and FRNRAP. Here the CDR3 reads CASGSQGQVISPLHF. The CDR3, as DNA: TGTGCTAGTGGTTCCCAAGGACAGGTTATTTCACCCCTCCACTTT.

The count of this clone is one. The V and J genes are TRBV7-2 and TRBJ2-3; 11 bases fit TRBD1. Germline CDR1 reads SGHTA; CDR2 reads FQGNSA. The CDR3 length is 15 residues. Germline trimming cut 5 bases from V and 5 bases from J; bases unmatched to any gene: 6. CDR3 amino acids: CASSTGQGAVDTQYF. Written as DNA, the CDR3 is TGTGCCAGCAGCACCGGACAGGGGGCGGTAGATACGCAGTATTTT.

This chain links TRBV4-1 with TRBJ1-2; D is uncertain. The germline V gene has CDR1 MGHRA and CDR2 YSYEKL. V lost 3 bases to trimming and J lost 1 base, with 6 bases between them. CDR3 size: 13 residues. The CDR3 coding sequence is TGCGCCAGCAGCCATGGGCTTAACTATGGCTACACCTTC. Amino acid sequence: CASSHGLNYGYTF.

The CDR3: CASSAYRGQNSPLHF. CDR3 bases: TGTGCCAGCAGCGCGTACAGGGGGCAAAATTCACCCCTCCACTTT. This sequence joins TRBV7-8 and TRBJ1-6; TRBD1 matches 9 bases. This CDR3 contains 15 residues. V lost 5 bases and J lost 7; bases outside the gene matches: 6. Germline assignment: CDR1 SGHVS and CDR2 FQNEAQ.

V and J are TRBV11-2 and TRBJ2-7, with TRBD1 as a possible D gene (6 bases). The CDR3 is 19 amino acids. Germline V gene data show CDR1 as SGHAT and CDR2 as FQNNGV. Between the trimmed V and J ends, which lost 0 bases and 1 base, there was a span of 22 bases. CDR3 sequence: CASSLDKGRGTPKSYEQYF. The CDR3, as DNA: TGTGCCAGCAGCTTAGATAAGGGGAGAGGGACACCCAAATCCTACGAGCAGTACTTC. The full variable domain, with the rest looked up from reference TRBV11-2 and TRBJ2-7, is EAGVAQSPRYKIIEKRQSVAFWCNPISGHATLYWYQQILGQGPKLLIQFQNNGVVDDSQLPKDRFSAERLKGVDSTLKIQPAKLEDSAVYLCASSLDKGRGTPKSYEQYFGPGTRLTVT.

This chain joins TRBV29-1 and TRBJ1-1, with 10 bases identical to TRBD1. Germline V gene sequence: CDR1 SQVTM, CDR2 ANQGSEA. The CDR3 sequence is 12 residues long. The CDR3 DNA follows: TGCAGGGCTGGACAGGGGGACACTGAAGCTTTCTTT. Its translation is CRAGQGDTEAFF.

This chain uses TRBV18 with TRBJ1-2; D unclear. The CDR3 covers 14 residues. The germline V gene encodes CDR1 KGHSH and CDR2 LQKENI. Trimming left V 4 bases short and J 5 bases short, with 14 bases between. The CDR3 reads CASSLAATAYGYTF. Written as DNA, the CDR3 is TGTGCCAGCTCACTAGCCGCGACGGCGTATGGCTACACCTTC.

This chain uses TRBV11-3 with TRBJ2-7, with 10 bases lining up with TRBD1. The CDR3 is 14 residues long. From germline, CDR1 is SGHNT and CDR2 YENEEA. J gave up 6 bases and V 5 bases, and 7 bases lay outside the gene matches. DNA of the CDR3: TGTGCCAGCAGCCCGGGACAGGGGTTGGGCGAGCAGTACGTC. Amino acids: CASSPGQGLGEQYV.

The V gene is TRBV24-1, the J gene TRBJ1-2; possible D gene TRBD1, 5 bases. Germline V CDR1 and CDR2: KGHDR, SFDVKD. The V and J ends lost 5 bases and 2 bases respectively, with 17 bases between them. This CDR3 has 16 residues. The CDR3 DNA is TGTGCCACCAGTGGCGGGACCGACTCCGAGAACTATGGCTACACCTTC. Translated: CATSGGTDSENYGYTF.

CDR3 in amino acids: CAWIGLAGSSTGELFF. CDR3 nucleotide sequence: TGTGCCTGGATCGGACTAGCGGGAAGTTCGACCGGGGAGCTGTTTTTT. J is TRBJ2-2 and V is TRBV30, with TRBD2 matching over 12 bases. Germline trimming cut 4 bases from V and 5 bases from J; bases unmatched to any gene: 8. Per germline, CDR1 GTSNPN and CDR2 SVGIG (reference sequence). The CDR3 is 16 amino acids.

The J gene is TRBJ2-2, the V gene TRBV6-5; D may be TRBD2 (6 bases). From germline, CDR1 is MNHEY and CDR2 SVGAGI. There are 13 residues in the CDR3. V lost 6 bases, J lost 5 bases, and 10 bases lay in between. CDR3 sequence reads: CASSGGVTGELFF. As DNA, the CDR3 is TGTGCCAGCAGCGGGGGTGTAACCGGGGAGCTGTTTTTT.

The gene calls are TRBV9 and TRBJ2-2, with 9 bases fitting TRBD1. Losses at the gene ends were 4 bases for V and 2 bases for J; bases not matched to a gene: 6. Germline V gene lookup returns CDR1 SGDLS and CDR2 YYNGEE. CDR3 size: 16 residues. The CDR3 loop is CASSPTGGINTGELFF. The CDR3 DNA sequence: TGTGCCAGCAGCCCGACAGGGGGGATAAACACCGGGGAGCTGTTTTTT.

This clone was seen just once. V usage is TRBV5-1 and J usage is TRBJ2-2, with 13 bases fitting TRBD2. J was trimmed by 5 bases and V by 2 bases; bases with no gene match: 6. CDR3 length: 17 residues. Germline V gene lookup returns CDR1 SGHRS and CDR2 YFSETQ. The CDR3 loop reads CASSFRLAGGETGELFF. CDR3 DNA: TGCGCCAGCAGCTTTCGACTAGCGGGAGGAGAGACCGGGGAGCTGTTTTTT.

The rearrangement links TRBV10-2 to TRBJ2-5; D is ambiguous. V gave up 7 bases and J gave up 2 bases, with 11 bases separating them. This CDR3 is 13 amino acids long. The germline V gene encodes CDR1 WSHSY and CDR2 SAAADI. CDR3 in DNA: TGCGCCAGCAAGGTAGCCGGGCAAGAGACCCAGTACTTC. It specifies CASKVAGQETQYF.

This chain uses TRBV6-6 with TRBJ1-6, with D tentatively TRBD1 (6 bases). The CDR3 is 14 residues long. Trimming took off 4 bases at V and 6 bases at J, with 10 bases between the two ends. CDR1 is MNHNY and CDR2 is SVGAGI in the germline V gene (reference sequence). The CDR3 DNA reads as TGTGCCAGCAGTTCCGACAGGCGTAATTCACCCCTCCACTTT. It codes for CASSSDRRNSPLHF.

V usage is TRBV29-1 and J usage is TRBJ1-3; D unresolved. Germline CDR1 SQVTM, CDR2 ANQGSEA. Trimming shortened V by 7 bases and J by 5 bases, and 9 bases separated the two germline ends. There are 11 residues in the CDR3. The CDR3 spells CSAGNRNTIYF. CDR3 bases: TGCAGCGCCGGGAACAGAAACACCATATATTTT.